A single T cell receptor (beta chain) is shown here with its context. The record originates from a study of technical replicates of blood from several donors. CDR3 size: 15 residues. The germline V gene has CDR1 MGHDK and CDR2 SYGVNS. With 2 bases removed from V and 0 bases from J, the gap between germline ends came to 9 bases. Some clones are missing from TCRdb's copy, which holds only in-frame ones; the method was immunoSEQ multiplex PCR. The table records approximately 75,000 clones, about 81% of them present only once. The chain joins TRBV25-1 to TRBJ2-3; D possibly corresponds to TRBD2 (6 bases). The sequencing input was PBMCs. This sequence originates from a human donor in good health. Some clones in this sample may be carry-over from other donors' samples. The CDR3 loop reads CASSEVAVSTDTQYF. CDR3 DNA: TGTGCCAGCAGTGAAGTAGCGGTTAGCACAGATACGCAGTATTTT.